This TCR beta chain was identified in a study of cytomegalovirus exposure and HLA in healthy donors. Study outcomes and limitations: Cytomegalovirus status was reportedly diagnosed by the classifier with high sensitivity and specificity.

TCRdb keeps only in-frame clones here, not all; method: immunoSEQ multiplex PCR. The table records approximately 170,000 clones, 75% to 90% of them present only once. The CDR3 covers 14 residues. Germline-derived CDR1 and CDR2 are MNHNS and SASEGT. To note about this clone: Its matching antigen is unknown. A read error may produce the germline difference seen at one junction end.

This TCR was sampled from a man aged 18 to 30 in good health and CMV-seropositive. Source material: PBMCs. The chain links TRBV6-1 to TRBJ1-2; D ambiguous. This CDR3 reads CASTEGGLNYGYTF. DNA of the CDR3: TGTGCCAGCACTGAAGGAGGACTTAACTATGGCTACACCTTC.